This T cell receptor (beta chain) derives from a study of identical twins. Study findings and constraints: Because invariant MAIT and iNKT cells could be present, zero-insertion analyses could be partly confounded.

TCRdb reprocessed the 5' RACE reads with MiXCR, giving one entry per CDR3 protein. The top ten clones hold 0.8% to 1% of a sample with some 660,000 distinct CDR3 sequences, 8.6% of them seen once. About this clonotype: What it recognizes is unknown.

There are 13 residues in the CDR3. The V and J ends lost 5 bases and 7 bases respectively, with 13 bases between them. Germline V lookup: CDR1 MNHNY, CDR2 SVGAGI (reference sequence). These data also formed part of another study, on yellow fever vaccine responses in identical twins.

V gene TRBV6-6 combines with J gene TRBJ2-3; D assignment may be TRBD1 or TRBD2 (6 bases each). The sequence was collected from a young woman in good health. Sequences were obtained from PBMCs. The CDR3 is CASSTGGEYTQYF. The DNA of the CDR3 is TGTGCCAGCAGTACCGGGGGCGAATATACGCAGTATTTT.